Here is one TCR beta chain with its context. V was trimmed by 7 bases and J by 4 bases, leaving 13 bases between them. CDR1 is MNHEY, CDR2 SMNVEV, per germline (reference sequence). This CDR3 is built from 14 residues. TCRdb keeps only in-frame clones here, not all; method: immunoSEQ multiplex PCR. Found here are some 170,000 clones, roughly 81% of them singletons; the top ten hold about 10%. Seattle patients were enrolled while actively infected and followed longitudinally. The sample comes from a study of blood T cell repertoires in COVID-19. As for the study in general: Researchers got acute and convalescent COVID-19 samples from the United States, Italy and Spain. In each case, the material was cDNA or gDNA derived from T cells, B-cell-depleted T cells, or PBMCs.

This sequence joins TRBV27 and TRBJ2-2; D possibly corresponds to TRBD2 (7 bases). This TCR came from a middle-aged woman with COVID-19, enrolled during active disease. Sample: peripheral blood. The CDR3, as DNA: TGTGCCAGCACCGAGGGAGGGGGCACCGGGGAGCTGTTTTTT. Translated: CASTEGGGTGELFF.